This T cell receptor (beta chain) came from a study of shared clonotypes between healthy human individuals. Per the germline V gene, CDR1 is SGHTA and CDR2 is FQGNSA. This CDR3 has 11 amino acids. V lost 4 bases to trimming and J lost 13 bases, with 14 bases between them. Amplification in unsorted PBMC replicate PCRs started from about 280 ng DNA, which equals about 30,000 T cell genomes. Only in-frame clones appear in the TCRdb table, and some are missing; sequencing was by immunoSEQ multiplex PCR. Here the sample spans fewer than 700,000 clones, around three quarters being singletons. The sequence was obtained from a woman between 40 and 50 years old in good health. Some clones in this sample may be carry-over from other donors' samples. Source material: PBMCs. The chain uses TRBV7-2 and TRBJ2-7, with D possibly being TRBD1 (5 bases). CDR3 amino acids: CASSSRTNYYF. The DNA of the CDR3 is TGTGCCAGCAGCTCCCGGACAAATTACTACTTC.